The sequence of this T cell receptor (beta chain) was determined in a study of blood T cell repertoires in COVID-19. Researchers sorted participants into cohorts using their self-reported clinical history. Profiled with immunoSEQ multiplex PCR; TCRdb holds only in-frame clones, not every one. The data hold 150,000 to 200,000 clones, with about 91% observed a single time. V was trimmed by 5 bases and J by 7 bases, leaving 12 bases between them. This CDR3 region has 13 residues. Germline CDR1 and CDR2: MNHEY and SVGAGI. Specimen: PBMCs or T cells enriched from blood (not recorded which). The chain couples TRBV6-5 to TRBJ1-5; D not certain. The sequence came from a woman under 30 who had recovered from COVID-19. The CDR3 nucleotides read TGTGCCAGCAGTATAGCTGAACACCAGCCCCAGCATTTT. This translates into CASSIAEHQPQHF.